This T cell receptor (beta chain) was sequenced during a study of blood T cell repertoires in COVID-19. Across the whole study: Sample material is recorded as cDNA or gDNA derived from T cells, B-cell-depleted T cells, or PBMCs.

Participants, roughly 18 to 100 years old, spanned 25 or so US areas. Two negative PCRs, clearance, or symptom resolution characterized the recovered Cohort 3 donors. Assay used: immunoSEQ multiplex PCR; TCRdb lists only in-frame clones, some missing. The data show 250,000 to 300,000 clones, just over 85% seen once. V was clipped by 0 bases and J by 8 bases, with 11 bases between them. Germline V lookup: CDR1 MNHEY, CDR2 SVGAGI. The CDR3 is 14 residues long. This receptor was taken from a man aged 18 to 35 who had recovered from COVID-19. The gene calls are TRBV6-5 and TRBJ2-1; TRBD2 is a possible D gene (6 bases). Sequencing was done on a sample of PBMCs or T cells enriched from blood (not recorded which). Here the CDR3 DNA reads TGTGCCAGCAGTTACTCGGGCAGGGACTATGAGCAGTTCTTC. The encoded protein is CASSYSGRDYEQFF.